This T cell receptor beta chain appears in the sequencing data of a study of cytomegalovirus exposure and HLA in healthy donors. The repertoire was sequenced with immunoSEQ multiplex PCR; TCRdb's copy has only in-frame clones and lacks some. Of about 280,000 clones in the sample, roughly 88% are singletons; the top ten hold over 0.85%. In its sample, this clone was seen once. V was cut by 0 bases and J by 6 bases, with 15 bases left in between. The CDR3 runs to 15 residues. CDR1 is SGDLS and CDR2 is YYNGEE in the germline V gene. The receptor was derived from a woman between 18 and 29 years old in good health and CMV-seronegative. The chain links TRBV9 to TRBJ1-1; D unclear. The sample taken for sequencing was PBMCs. CDR3 DNA sequence: TGTGCCAGCAGCGTAGGCGAGGGCCACGGGGCTGAAGCTTTCTTT. Translating it yields CASSVGEGHGAEAFF.